This TCR beta chain was identified during a study of cytomegalovirus exposure and HLA in healthy donors. The germline gives CDR1 SGHDN, CDR2 FVKESK. V lost 4 bases to trimming and J lost 6 bases; unmatched junction nucleotides: 8. The CDR3 runs to 15 residues. The PCR made use of 60 Vbeta and 13 Jbeta primers. Libraries were prepared by immunoSEQ multiplex PCR; TCRdb keeps only in-frame clonotypes and omits some of them. The table has approximately 180,000 clones, roughly 80% seen once; the top ten hold around 7.3%. The material sequenced was PBMCs. This receptor was obtained from a man aged 30 to 45 in good health and CMV-seropositive. The J gene is TRBJ2-1, the V gene TRBV14; 8 bases align to TRBD1. CDR3 coding DNA: TGTGCCAGCAGCCGCCGGACAGGGCTAACCAATGAGCAGTTCTTC. This gives the protein CASSRRTGLTNEQFF.